What follows are 28 T cell receptor beta chains derived from one specimen sequenced in a study of CD8+CD57+ T cells in acquired aplastic anemia. It was patients with CD8+CD57+ cell expansion by flow cytometry who were chosen for sequencing. Investigators profiled TCR beta VDJ and CDR3 from genomic DNA template. TCRdb re-derived calls from the reads in MiXCR, one entry per CDR3 protein. The sample lists about 290,000 distinct CDR3 sequences; around three fifths were seen once. The sequenced material came from sorted CD4+, CD8+, or CD8+CD57+ T cells (not recorded which) from PBMCs. Every receptor here comes from a human donor with aplastic anemia.

The V call is TRBV9, the J call TRBJ2-2; unclear D gene. V gave up 7 bases and J gave up 1 base, with 8 bases separating them. The CDR3 is 13 residues long. Germline V gives CDR1 SGDLS, CDR2 YYNGEE. The CDR3 DNA sequence: TGTGCCAGCCGCCAGGTGAACACCGGGGAGCTGTTTTTT. Protein sequence: CASRQVNTGELFF.

This chain links TRBV9 with TRBJ1-6; D perhaps matches TRBD1 (6 bases). With 3 bases removed from V and 7 bases from J, the gap between germline ends came to 11 bases. The CDR3 extends over 14 amino acids. In germline, CDR1 is SGDLS, CDR2 YYNGEE. CDR3 amino acids: CASSEQGQNSPLHF. The CDR3 DNA reads TGTGCCAGCAGCGAACAGGGCCAAAATTCACCCCTCCACTTT.

This clonotype was counted between two and nine times. The CDR3, as DNA: TGTGCCAGCAGCGCATGGGAGGGGACTGAAGCTTTCTTT. Amino acid sequence: CASSAWEGTEAFF. The chain couples TRBV9 to TRBJ1-1, with D perhaps TRBD1 (5 bases). In germline, CDR1 is SGDLS, CDR2 YYNGEE. Trimming stripped 3 bases from V and 5 bases from J, with 11 bases between. The CDR3 is made up of 13 amino acids.

A note on this clonotype: Being one base from a much bigger clone, this may be a read error. The chain couples TRBV27 to TRBJ2-7; possibly TRBD2 for D (5 bases). This CDR3 has 15 residues. Trimming removed 3 bases from V and 0 bases from J, with 12 bases in between. Germline CDR1 MNHEY, CDR2 SMNVEV (reference sequence). The CDR3 sequence: CASSFDYLGSYEQYF. CDR3 bases: TGTGCCAGCAGTTTTGACTACTTGGGCTCCTACGAGCAGTACTTC.

The V and J genes are TRBV20-1 and TRBJ1-2, with D unresolved. V was shortened by 6 bases and J by 4 bases, with 9 bases between the two germline ends. In germline, CDR1 is DFQATT, CDR2 SNEGSKA (reference sequence). The CDR3 contains 11 residues. The CDR3 nucleotides are TGCAGTGCCCCGACGGCCTATGGCTACACCTTC. Amino acids: CSAPTAYGYTF.

The chain recombines TRBV20-1 with TRBJ1-5; 7 bases agree with TRBD1. There are 15 residues in the CDR3. CDR1 is DFQATT and CDR2 is SNEGSKA in the germline V gene (reference sequence). J was trimmed by 7 bases and V by 5 bases; bases with no gene match: 14. The CDR3 protein is CSASRDSFSGQPQHF. In nucleotides, the CDR3 is TGCAGTGCTTCCCGGGACAGCTTTTCGGGACAGCCCCAGCATTTT.

The V call is TRBV5-1, the J call TRBJ1-2; TRBD1 might be the D (5 bases). This CDR3 contains 14 residues. The germline V and J ends were trimmed by 0 bases and 7 bases, with 13 bases remaining between them. CDR1 is SGHRS, CDR2 YFSETQ, per germline. The DNA of the CDR3 is TGCGCCAGCAGCTTGGGGGGGGAAGTCGGTGGCTACACCTTC. Protein product: CASSLGGEVGGYTF.

Only a few counts were recorded for this clonotype. This chain uses TRBV7-6 with TRBJ1-1; D call uncertain. The V gene lost 6 bases and the J gene lost 3 bases, with 14 bases spanning the gap. CDR1 and CDR2 from the germline V gene are SGHVS and FNYEAQ. The CDR3 is 14 residues long. CDR3 in amino acids: CASSPSARDTEAFF. The CDR3 DNA reads as TGTGCCAGCAGTCCCAGTGCGCGGGACACTGAAGCTTTCTTT.

The chain carries TRBV6-4 and TRBJ2-3, with a possible D match to TRBD1 (6 bases). The CDR3 is made up of 13 amino acids. Trimming took off 0 bases at V and 10 bases at J, with 11 bases between the two ends. Germline CDR1 and CDR2: MRHNA and SNTAGT. The CDR3 loop is CASSDSRGTPQYF. Here the CDR3 DNA reads TGTGCCAGCAGTGACTCGAGGGGGACACCGCAGTATTTT.

The rearrangement links TRBV5-4 to TRBJ1-1; D gene unclear. Trimming removed 4 bases from V and 4 bases from J, with 14 bases in between. The germline V gene encodes CDR1 SGHNT and CDR2 YYREEE (reference sequence). This CDR3 comprises 14 residues. In nucleotides, the CDR3 is TGTGCCAGCAGCCTCCCCGGGATTGGCACTGAAGCTTTCTTT. Its protein product is CASSLPGIGTEAFF.

The table lists this clonotype with many counts. The rearrangement links TRBV3-1 to TRBJ2-7, with 9 bases fitting TRBD2. Germline V gene lookup returns CDR1 LGHDT and CDR2 YNNKEL (reference sequence). The J segment lost 3 bases and the V segment lost 5 bases, leaving 5 bases of the junction unmatched. The CDR3 has 14 amino acids. The CDR3 protein is CASSARGGDYEQYF. CDR3 nucleotide sequence: TGTGCCAGCAGCGCGCGCGGGGGGGACTACGAGCAGTACTTC.

V usage is TRBV5-1 and J usage is TRBJ2-7, with 9 bases identical to TRBD1. Per germline, CDR1 SGHRS and CDR2 YFSETQ. Trimming took 7 bases from V and 0 from J; bases not matched to a gene: 8. The CDR3 sequence is 15 residues long. CDR3 amino acids: CASHRGRGNSYEQYF. CDR3 nucleotides: TGCGCCAGCCACAGGGGGCGGGGGAACTCCTACGAGCAGTACTTC. Based on the CDR3 plus reference TRBV5-1 and TRBJ2-7, the full variable domain is KAGVTQTPRYLIKTRGQQVTLSCSPISGHRSVSWYQQTPGQGLQFLFEYFSETQRNKGNFPGRFSGRQFSNSRSEMNVSTLELGDSALYLCASHRGRGNSYEQYFGPGTRLTVT.

For this clonotype: At one end, the junction sequence differs from germline, possibly due to a read error. The chain links TRBV15 to TRBJ2-3, with 11 bases that match TRBD2. The germline gives CDR1 LNHNV, CDR2 YYDKDF (reference sequence). The CDR3 covers 16 residues. The CDR3 reads CTTMRLAGGLTDTQYF. CDR3 coding DNA: TGTACCACCATGAGGCTAGCGGGAGGACTCACAGATACGCAGTATTTT.

The V gene is TRBV20-1, the J gene TRBJ2-7; TRBD2 aligns across 8 bases. Trimming at V came to 3 bases and at J to 3 bases, leaving 4 bases not matched to a gene. This CDR3 region has 13 residues. CDR1 and CDR2 (germline): DFQATT, SNEGSKA (reference sequence). The CDR3 bases are TGCAGTGCTAGGAGCGGGAGTAACTACGAGCAGTACTTC. It specifies CSARSGSNYEQYF.

At least ten counts were recorded for this clonotype. This chain connects TRBV10-2 to TRBJ2-1; D is unresolved. The germline V gene encodes CDR1 WSHSY and CDR2 SAAADI. The CDR3 loop spans 15 amino acids. The V end was cut by 2 bases, the J end by 9 bases, with 17 bases between. This CDR3 is CASSEELHSTGEQFF. Written as DNA, the CDR3 is TGCGCCAGCAGTGAGGAGCTCCACTCAACGGGTGAGCAGTTCTTC.

Worth noting for this clonotype: A junction boundary mismatches the germline segment, possibly from a read error. The chain recombines TRBV7-9 with TRBJ1-6, with D maybe TRBD1 (6 bases). The CDR3 extends over 15 amino acids. Per germline, CDR1 SEHNR and CDR2 FQNEAQ (reference sequence). In DNA form, the CDR3 reads TGCGCCAGCAGCCCGGGTCCGGGACAAGGTCCACCCCTCCACTTT. Amino acids: CASSPGPGQGPPLHF. Combining the CDR3 with reference TRBV7-9 and TRBJ1-6 gives the whole variable domain DTGVSQNPRHKITKRGQNVTFRCDPISEHNRLYWYRQTLGQGPEFLTYFQNEAQLEKSRLLSDRFSAERPKGSFSTLEIQRTEQGDSAMYLCASSPGPGQGPPLHFGNGTRLTVT.

The chain employs TRBV12-3 or TRBV12-4 and TRBJ2-7; possible D gene TRBD1, 6 bases. CDR3 length: 12 residues. Trimming stripped 4 bases from V and 5 bases from J, with 9 bases between. The CDR3 region has the DNA TGTGCCAGCAGTTACCCAGGGGACGAGCAGTACTTC. Translation gives CASSYPGDEQYF.

This clonotype was seen more than once but under ten times. The chain joins TRBV10-2 to TRBJ1-3; D possibly corresponds to TRBD1 (5 bases). The CDR3 is made up of 15 amino acids. The V end was cut by 6 bases, the J end by 9 bases, with 21 bases between. CDR1 WSHSY and CDR2 SAAADI come from the germline V gene. This chain's CDR3 is CASRTVAAGGGTIYF. The CDR3 DNA is TGCGCCAGCAGAACGGTCGCGGCTGGGGGGGGCACCATATATTTT.

The CDR3 nucleotides are TGTGCCAGCAGTTTAAATGAGGGGTTAAGTGGCTACACCTTC. Its translation: CASSLNEGLSGYTF. V and J are TRBV2 and TRBJ1-2; possible D gene TRBD1, 5 bases. The germline V and J ends were trimmed by 5 bases and 7 bases, with 17 bases remaining between them. The CDR3 length is 14 residues. The germline gives CDR1 SNHLY, CDR2 FYNNEI.

This clonotype was counted many times. This sequence joins TRBV10-2 and TRBJ2-7; 9 bases are shared with TRBD2. Trimming took 8 bases from V and 2 from J; bases not matched to a gene: 1. The CDR3 has 12 residues. CDR1 and CDR2 from the germline V gene are WSHSY and SAAADI. The CDR3 DNA is TGCGCCAGCGCTAGCGGGGCCTACGAGCAGTACTTC. Translation: CASASGAYEQYF.

This sequence joins TRBV7-9 and TRBJ1-6; TRBD1 matches at 9 bases. CDR3 length equals 16 residues. Germline V gene sequence: CDR1 SEHNR, CDR2 FQNEAQ (reference sequence). Trimming took 4 bases from V and 7 from J; bases not matched to a gene: 8. Here the CDR3 reads CASSYTPGTGNSPLHF. CDR3 sequence (DNA): TGTGCCAGCAGCTACACTCCCGGGACAGGGAATTCACCCCTCCACTTT.

V gene TRBV7-9 combines with J gene TRBJ2-5; D gene ambiguous. V lost 3 bases to trimming and J lost 5 bases, with 10 bases between them. From germline, CDR1 is SEHNR and CDR2 FQNEAQ (reference sequence). CDR3 length equals 13 residues. CDR3 sequence reads: CASSLDTEETQYF. The CDR3 DNA sequence: TGTGCCAGCAGCTTGGATACAGAGGAGACCCAGTACTTC.

The chain has TRBV18 and TRBJ2-2; D tentatively fits TRBD1 or TRBD2 (6 bases each). CDR1 and CDR2 from the germline V gene are KGHSH and LQKENI. Trimming removed 2 bases at V and 7 bases at J, with 17 bases between. The CDR3 covers 16 residues. The CDR3 DNA follows: TGTGCCAGCTCACCAATGGAGGGGGTCCAGATCGGGGAGCTGTTTTTT. Translation gives CASSPMEGVQIGELFF.

This chain connects TRBV7-8 to TRBJ1-4; no clear D. V dropped 3 bases and J dropped 7 bases, with 9 bases sitting between them. CDR3 length equals 13 residues. The germline V gene encodes CDR1 SGHVS and CDR2 FQNEAQ. This CDR3 reads CASSFNWREKLFF. CDR3 nucleotides: TGTGCCAGCAGCTTTAACTGGCGTGAAAAACTGTTTTTT.

To note about this clonotype: One end of the junction fails to match germline, which may point to a read error. V is TRBV2 and J is TRBJ2-1; D remains ambiguous. CDR1 is SNHLY and CDR2 is FYNNEI in the germline V gene. The CDR3 contains 14 residues. The DNA of the CDR3 is TGTGCCAGCAGTGAATTCCAGTCTCACAATGAGCAGCTCTTC. Protein product: CASSEFQSHNEQLF.

The chain is built from TRBV29-1 and TRBJ2-5; TRBD1 or TRBD2 may be the D gene (5 bases each). Germline V gene data show CDR1 as SQVTM and CDR2 as ANQGSEA. The CDR3 has 11 amino acids. Trimming took off 8 bases at V and 2 bases at J, with 9 bases between the two ends. The CDR3 DNA is TGCAGCTGGGACGGTCAAGAGACCCAGTACTTC. Protein: CSWDGQETQYF. Variable domain in full (rest from reference TRBV29-1 and TRBJ2-5): SAVISQKPSRDICQRGTSLTIQCQVDSQVTMMFWYRQQPGQSLTLIATANQGSEATYESGFVIDKFPISRPNLTFSTLTVSNMSPEDSSIYLCSWDGQETQYFGPGTRLLVL.

V usage is TRBV6-5 and J usage is TRBJ1-6; tentative D call: TRBD1 (6 bases). This CDR3 has 16 residues. The V gene's germline CDR1 is MNHEY and CDR2 SVGAGI. Trimming shortened V by 0 bases and J by 8 bases, and 14 bases separated the two germline ends. CDR3 coding DNA: TGTGCCAGCAGTTACTCGAAGTGGGGGGCGGATTCACCCCTCCACTTT. Encoded protein: CASSYSKWGADSPLHF.

The count of this clonotype is one. V usage is TRBV12-3 or TRBV12-4 and J usage is TRBJ1-6; no clear D gene. This CDR3 has 13 amino acids. Trimming stripped 1 base from V and 10 bases from J, with 8 bases between. The CDR3 loop is CASSLGEGSPLHF. The CDR3 DNA follows: TGTGCCAGCAGTTTAGGTGAGGGCTCACCCCTCCACTTT.